The rows below give T cell receptor beta chains drawn from one sample of a study of Graves' ophthalmopathy and Graves' hyperthyroidism. One entry per CDR3 protein results from TCRdb running MiXCR on the multiplex PCR reads. The sample records hundreds of thousands of distinct CDR3 sequences, around 50% being singletons. Sequencing was done on a sample of peripheral blood. Receptors originate from an adult man with Graves' ophthalmopathy. CDR3s include the opening cysteine and the closing phenylalanine or tryptophan. The D gene is left open where the match is weak. The size field is filled for only some rows; it gives once, few, many or a size class.

TGTGCCAGCAAGACAGGGGCTATGAACACTGAAGCTTTCTTT CASKTGAMNTEAFF TRBJ1-1 TRBV2 . TRBD1
TGTGCCAGCAGCGTAGGCAGCGGGAGTGTAGGAGAGACCCAGCATTTT CASSVGSGSVGETQHF TRBJ1-5 TRBV9 . .
TGCAGTGCTTCGGACAGGGGGCCTAATCAGCCCCAGCATTTT CSASDRGPNQPQHF TRBJ1-5 TRBV20-1 . TRBD1
TGCAGTGCTAGAGATCAGGCGGCGGGGGATTCACCCCTCCACTTT CSARDQAAGDSPLHF TRBJ1-6 TRBV20-1 few .
TGCAGTGCCGAGGGGGGAACTAATGAAAAACTGTTTTTT CSAEGGTNEKLFF TRBJ1-4 TRBV20-1 . .
TGTGCCAGCAGCTTAGGGGAGAGCAATCAGCCCCAGTACTTC CASSLGESNQPQYF TRBJ2-5 TRBV7-2 . .
TGTGCCAGCAGCTTGGGCGGATCCCGGAATCGGCCCCAGCATTTT CASSLGGSRNRPQHF TRBJ1-5 TRBV5-6 . .
TGTGCCAGCAGTGACGTCTCCGCCTACGAGCAGTACTTC CASSDVSAYEQYF TRBJ2-7 TRBV5-4 . .
TGCAGCGTTGGGATATGGGACAGCTCTGGGGCCAACGTCCTGACTTTC CSVGIWDSSGANVLTF TRBJ2-6 TRBV29-1 . TRBD1
TGTGCCAGCAAAAGTTCGAACACTGAAGCTTTCTTT CASKSSNTEAFF TRBJ1-1 TRBV10-3 . .
TGTGCCAGCAGCTTAACTAGCGGGCTCCAAGAGACCCAGTACTTC CASSLTSGLQETQYF TRBJ2-5 TRBV7-2 once TRBD2
TGTGCCACCAGTCCCGGACAGGATAGCACAGATACGCAGTATTTT CATSPGQDSTDTQYF TRBJ2-3 TRBV24-1 . TRBD1
TGTGCCAGCAGCTTAGGTACCGAAAACAAAGAGACCCAGTACTTC CASSLGTENKETQYF TRBJ2-5 TRBV5-4 . .
TGTGCCAGCAGTTCCCAGCGGGGTCCCTACGAGCAGTACTTC CASSSQRGPYEQYF TRBJ2-7 TRBV6-2/TRBV6-3 many TRBD2
TGTGCCAGTACGAAACAGGGGCGAAGTGGCTACACCTTC CASTKQGRSGYTF TRBJ1-2 TRBV2 . TRBD1
TGTGCCAGCAGTTATACTGGCTTGGGTCGGGGAGGTACTGAAGCTTTCTTT CASSYTGLGRGGTEAFF TRBJ1-1 TRBV6-6 few .
TGCAGCGTGGGGTACCAAGTCCAAGAGACCCAGTACTTC CSVGYQVQETQYF TRBJ2-5 TRBV29-1 few .
TGTGCCATCAGTTACTCGAACATACCGTCTGGGGCCAACGTCCTGACTTTC CAISYSNIPSGANVLTF TRBJ2-6 TRBV10-3 . .
TGTGCCAGCAGCGTAGAGGGGGCAGGCCGCTACACCGGGGAGCTGTTTTTT CASSVEGAGRYTGELFF TRBJ2-2 TRBV9 . TRBD1
TGTGCCAGCAGTTTAAAGGGCGGGGGCCCCACCGGGGAGCTGTTTTTT CASSLKGGGPTGELFF TRBJ2-2 TRBV12-3/TRBV12-4 . .
TGTGCCAGCAGCAACACCGGGAACTCCTACGAGCAGTACTTC CASSNTGNSYEQYF TRBJ2-7 TRBV7-6 . .
TGTGCCAGCAGCTTAGAAGGACAGGGGACGTACTATGGCTACACCTTC CASSLEGQGTYYGYTF TRBJ1-2 TRBV13 few TRBD1
TGCGCCAGCAGCCAAGGGCAGGGGGACCCGTCCTACGAGCAGTACTTC CASSQGQGDPSYEQYF TRBJ2-7 TRBV4-1 . TRBD1
TGTGCCAGCAGTTACTCCGGGCATATGAGCAATCAGCCCCAGCATTTT CASSYSGHMSNQPQHF TRBJ1-5 TRBV10-3 once .
TGTGCCATCAGTGAAACCACACCGGGACAGGGGCTAAAGGGCTATGGCTACACCTTC CAISETTPGQGLKGYGYTF TRBJ1-2 TRBV10-3 many TRBD1
TGTGCCAGCAGTTCCCCCGACAGGGTTCGCGGAGGCGAAGCTTTCTTT CASSSPDRVRGGEAFF TRBJ1-1 TRBV6-2/TRBV6-3 . TRBD1
TGTGCCAGTAGTCCTAGCGGGAACTCCTACGAGCAGTACTTC CASSPSGNSYEQYF TRBJ2-7 TRBV19 few TRBD2
TGTGCCAGCAGTGCACAGGGATGGGGCAATCAGCCCCAGCATTTT CASSAQGWGNQPQHF TRBJ1-5 TRBV6-1 few .
TGTGCCGTGGCAGCAACTAATGAAAAACTGTTTTTT CAVAATNEKLFF TRBJ1-4 TRBV10-3 many .
TGTGCCAGCAGCTTGATATCGGGAGGGGCGGTTTATGAGACCCAGTACTTC CASSLISGGAVYETQYF TRBJ2-5 TRBV7-2 . TRBD2
TGCAGTGCTAGAGGTCCTAGGACAGGGGGTTTGTCCTATAATTCACCCCTCCACTTT CSARGPRTGGLSYNSPLHF TRBJ1-6 TRBV20-1 . TRBD1
TGTGCCAGCAGTTCACAGGGGCCAACCGTCTCTGGGGCCAACGTCCTGACTTTC CASSSQGPTVSGANVLTF TRBJ2-6 TRBV6-5 . TRBD1
TGCGCCAGCAGCTCCAGGGGCCCGGTCTATGGCTACACCTTC CASSSRGPVYGYTF TRBJ1-2 TRBV5-1 . .
TGTGCCAGCAGCTTGGAGGGGGTCAGTAACTACGAGCAGTACTTC CASSLEGVSNYEQYF TRBJ2-7 TRBV7-2 . .
TGTGCCAGCAGCTACCAGACAGGGAGCTCCTACGAGCAGTACTTC CASSYQTGSSYEQYF TRBJ2-7 TRBV7-2 many TRBD1
TGTGCCAGCAGCGTAGGAGAGACCCAGTACTTC CASSVGETQYF TRBJ2-5 TRBV3-1 many .
TGTGCCAGCAGTTTAAACAGGGGGAACAATCAGCCCCAGCATTTT CASSLNRGNNQPQHF TRBJ1-5 TRBV12-3/TRBV12-4 . TRBD1
TGCGCCAGCAGCTCCGGGCAGGGGATGGAGACCCAGTACTTC CASSSGQGMETQYF TRBJ2-5 TRBV5-1 many .
TGTGCCAGCAGTGAAGGGGGATTTGGGGCCAACGTCCTGACTTTC CASSEGGFGANVLTF TRBJ2-6 TRBV25-1 . .
TGTGCCAGCAGCTTAGGGCTAGGGCAGTACTTC CASSLGLGQYF TRBJ2-7 TRBV7-2 many .
TGTGCCAGCAGCGAACAGGGCCGTCGACAGCCCCAGCATTTT CASSEQGRRQPQHF TRBJ1-5 TRBV2 many .
TGCGCCAGCAGCCAAGAAGGTAGCCTGTCGGAAGCCTACGAGCAGTACTTC CASSQEGSLSEAYEQYF TRBJ2-7 TRBV2 once .
TGTGCCAGCAGCGCGGGACAGCCGAACACTGAAGCTTTCTTT CASSAGQPNTEAFF TRBJ1-1 TRBV7-2 few TRBD1
TGTGCCAGCAGGCAGGGGACAGGGTTTATGACCGGGGAGCTGTTTTTT CASRQGTGFMTGELFF TRBJ2-2 TRBV7-3 once TRBD1
TGTGCCAGCAGTTACTCGGACAGGGAAGACTCACCCCTCCACTTT CASSYSDREDSPLHF TRBJ1-6 TRBV6-6 . TRBD1
TGTGCCAGCAGCTTTGGACAGAATTTTGAAGCTTTCTTT CASSFGQNFEAFF TRBJ1-1 TRBV7-3 . .
TGCGCCAGCAGCCAACCAAGACAGGGACGGGACTATGGCTACACCTTC CASSQPRQGRDYGYTF TRBJ1-2 TRBV4-1 . TRBD1